This TCR beta chain emerged from a study of cytomegalovirus exposure and HLA in healthy donors. PCR employed 60 Vbeta and 13 Jbeta primers. Data came from immunoSEQ multiplex PCR; TCRdb stores just in-frame clones and leaves some out. The repertoire holds 150,000 to 200,000 clones, with about 81% as singletons. Concerning this clone: Antigen unknown.

The germline V and J ends were trimmed by 3 bases and 0 bases, with 14 bases remaining between them. Looked up from germline, CDR1 is KGHSH and CDR2 is LQKENI. The CDR3 spans 16 residues. Overall study findings and caveats: A few V segments could not be told apart, such as TRBV6-2 and TRBV6-3, and were left out.

The sequence derives from a man younger than 30 in good health and CMV-seronegative. Sequencing was carried out using PBMCs. The V call is TRBV18, the J call TRBJ1-1; D not resolved. The CDR3 DNA reads TGTGCCAGCTCACCCGGCATGGTACAGTTGAACACTGAAGCTTTCTTT. This gives the protein CASSPGMVQLNTEAFF.